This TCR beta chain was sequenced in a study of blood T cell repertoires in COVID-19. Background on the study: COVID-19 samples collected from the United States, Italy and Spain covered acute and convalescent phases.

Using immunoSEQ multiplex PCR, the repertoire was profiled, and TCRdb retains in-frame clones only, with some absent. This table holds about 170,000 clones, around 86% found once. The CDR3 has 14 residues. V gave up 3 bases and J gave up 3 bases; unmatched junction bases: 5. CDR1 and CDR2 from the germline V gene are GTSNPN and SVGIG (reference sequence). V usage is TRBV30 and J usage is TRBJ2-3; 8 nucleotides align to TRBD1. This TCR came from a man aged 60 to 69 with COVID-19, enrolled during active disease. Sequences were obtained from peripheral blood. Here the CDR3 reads CAWRDRAWTDTQYF. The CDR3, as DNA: TGTGCCTGGAGGGACAGGGCCTGGACAGATACGCAGTATTTT.